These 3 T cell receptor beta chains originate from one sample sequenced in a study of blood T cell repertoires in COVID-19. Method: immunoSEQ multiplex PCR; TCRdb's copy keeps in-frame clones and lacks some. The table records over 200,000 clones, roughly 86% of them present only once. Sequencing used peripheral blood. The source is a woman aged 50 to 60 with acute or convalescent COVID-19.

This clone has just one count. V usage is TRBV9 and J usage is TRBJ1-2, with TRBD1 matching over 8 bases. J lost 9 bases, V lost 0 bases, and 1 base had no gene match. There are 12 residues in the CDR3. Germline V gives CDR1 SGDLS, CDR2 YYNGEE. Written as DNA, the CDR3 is TGTGCCAGCAGCGTAGGACAGGGGAGCTACACCTTC. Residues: CASSVGQGSYTF. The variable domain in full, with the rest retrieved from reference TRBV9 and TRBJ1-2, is DSGVTQTPKHLITATGQRVTLRCSPRSGDLSVYWYQQSLDQGLQFLIQYYNGEERAKGNILERFSAQQFPDLHSELNLSSLELGDSALYFCASSVGQGSYTFGSGTRLTVV.

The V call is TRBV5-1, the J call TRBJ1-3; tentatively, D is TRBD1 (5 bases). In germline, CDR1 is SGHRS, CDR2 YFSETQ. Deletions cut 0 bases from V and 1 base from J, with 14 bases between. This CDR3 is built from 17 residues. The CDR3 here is CASSLVGGDFSGNTIYF. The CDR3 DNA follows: TGCGCCAGCAGCTTGGTTGGAGGGGATTTTTCTGGAAACACCATATATTTT. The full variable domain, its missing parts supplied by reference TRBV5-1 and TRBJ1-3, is KAGVTQTPRYLIKTRGQQVTLSCSPISGHRSVSWYQQTPGQGLQFLFEYFSETQRNKGNFPGRFSGRQFSNSRSEMNVSTLELGDSALYLCASSLVGGDFSGNTIYFGEGSWLTVV.

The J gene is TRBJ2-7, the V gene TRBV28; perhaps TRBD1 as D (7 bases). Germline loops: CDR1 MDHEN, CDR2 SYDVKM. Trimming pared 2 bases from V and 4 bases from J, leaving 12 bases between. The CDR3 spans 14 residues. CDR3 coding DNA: TGTGCCAGCAGTTTAGTGACAGGGAGGTACGAGCAGTACTTC. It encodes CASSLVTGRYEQYF.